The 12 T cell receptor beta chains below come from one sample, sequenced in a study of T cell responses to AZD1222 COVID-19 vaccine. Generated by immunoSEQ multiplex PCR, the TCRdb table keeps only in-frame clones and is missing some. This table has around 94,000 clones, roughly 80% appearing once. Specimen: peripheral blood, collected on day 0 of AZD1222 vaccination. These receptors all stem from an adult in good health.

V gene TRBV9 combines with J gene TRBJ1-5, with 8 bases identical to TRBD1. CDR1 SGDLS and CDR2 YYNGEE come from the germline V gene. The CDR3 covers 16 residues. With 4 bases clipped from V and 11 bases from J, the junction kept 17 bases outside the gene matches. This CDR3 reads CASSPSTGEALVAQHF. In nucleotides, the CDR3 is TGTGCCAGCAGCCCGTCGACAGGGGAGGCTTTGGTAGCCCAGCATTTT.

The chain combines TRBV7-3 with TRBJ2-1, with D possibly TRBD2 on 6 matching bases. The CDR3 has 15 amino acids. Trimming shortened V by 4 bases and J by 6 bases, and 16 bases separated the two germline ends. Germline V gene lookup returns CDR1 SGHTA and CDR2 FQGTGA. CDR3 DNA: TGTGCCAGCAGCTCCAGTTTGGGGGGAGGCAATGAGCAGTTCTTC. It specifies CASSSSLGGGNEQFF.

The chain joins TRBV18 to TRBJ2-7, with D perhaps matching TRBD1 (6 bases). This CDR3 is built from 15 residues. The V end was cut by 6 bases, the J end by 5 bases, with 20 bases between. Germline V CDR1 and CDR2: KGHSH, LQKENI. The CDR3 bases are TGTGCCAGCTCGGACGACAGGACTCCCCGGGACGAGCAGTACGTC. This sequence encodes CASSDDRTPRDEQYV.

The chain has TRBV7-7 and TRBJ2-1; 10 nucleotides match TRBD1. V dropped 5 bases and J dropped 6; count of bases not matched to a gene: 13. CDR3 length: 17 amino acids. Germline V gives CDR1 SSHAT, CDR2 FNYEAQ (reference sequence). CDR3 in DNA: TGTGCCAGCAGCGCCGGTAGGGGACAGGGGTCTCTCAATGAGCAGTTCTTC. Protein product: CASSAGRGQGSLNEQFF.

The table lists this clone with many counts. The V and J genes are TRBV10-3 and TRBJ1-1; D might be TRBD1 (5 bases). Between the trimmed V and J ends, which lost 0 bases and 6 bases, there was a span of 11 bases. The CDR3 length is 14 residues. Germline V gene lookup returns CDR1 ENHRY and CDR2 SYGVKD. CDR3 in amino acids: CAISESGDYAEAFF. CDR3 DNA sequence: TGTGCCATCAGTGAGTCGGGGGATTACGCTGAAGCTTTCTTT.

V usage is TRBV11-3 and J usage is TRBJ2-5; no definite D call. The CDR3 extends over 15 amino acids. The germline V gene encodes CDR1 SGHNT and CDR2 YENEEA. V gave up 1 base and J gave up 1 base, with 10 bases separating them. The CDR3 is CASSLAPLIQETQYF. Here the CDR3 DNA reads TGTGCCAGCAGCTTAGCACCGTTAATCCAAGAGACCCAGTACTTC.

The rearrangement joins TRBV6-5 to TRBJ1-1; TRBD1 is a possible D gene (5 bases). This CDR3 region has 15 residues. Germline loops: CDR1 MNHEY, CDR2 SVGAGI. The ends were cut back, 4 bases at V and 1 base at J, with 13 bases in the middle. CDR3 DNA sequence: TGTGCCAGCAGTTCCCAGGGAAGGGGGAACACTGAAGCTTTCTTT. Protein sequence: CASSSQGRGNTEAFF.

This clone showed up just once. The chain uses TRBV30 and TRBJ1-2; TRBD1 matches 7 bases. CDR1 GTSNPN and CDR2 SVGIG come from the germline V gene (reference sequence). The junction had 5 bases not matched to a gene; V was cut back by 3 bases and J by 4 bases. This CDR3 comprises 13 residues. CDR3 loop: CAWRRGQAYGYTF. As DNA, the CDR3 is TGTGCCTGGAGGCGAGGACAGGCCTATGGCTACACCTTC. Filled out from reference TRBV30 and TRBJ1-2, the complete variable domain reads SQTIHQWPATLVQPVGSPLSLECTVEGTSNPNLYWYRQAAGRGLQLLFYSVGIGQISSEVPQNLSASRPQDRQFILSSKKLLLSDSGFYLCAWRRGQAYGYTFGSGTRLTVV.

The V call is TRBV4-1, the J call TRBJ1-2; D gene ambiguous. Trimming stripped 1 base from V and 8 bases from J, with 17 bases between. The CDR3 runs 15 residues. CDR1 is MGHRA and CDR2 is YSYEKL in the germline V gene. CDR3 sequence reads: CASSQAILYYLGYTF. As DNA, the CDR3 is TGCGCCAGCAGCCAAGCGATCCTATATTACTTGGGCTACACCTTC.

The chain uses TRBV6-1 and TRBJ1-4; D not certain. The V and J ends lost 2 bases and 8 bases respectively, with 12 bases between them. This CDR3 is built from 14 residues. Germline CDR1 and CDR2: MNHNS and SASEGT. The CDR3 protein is CASSERSEREKLFF. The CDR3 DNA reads TGTGCCAGCAGTGAAAGGAGTGAGAGGGAAAAACTGTTTTTT.

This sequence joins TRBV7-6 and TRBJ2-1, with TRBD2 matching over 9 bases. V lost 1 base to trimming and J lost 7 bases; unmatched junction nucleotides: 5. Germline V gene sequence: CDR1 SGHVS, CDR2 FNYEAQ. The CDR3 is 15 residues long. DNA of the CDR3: TGTGCCAGCAGCTTAGTGGGGACTAGCACAAATGAGCAGTTCTTC. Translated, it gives CASSLVGTSTNEQFF.

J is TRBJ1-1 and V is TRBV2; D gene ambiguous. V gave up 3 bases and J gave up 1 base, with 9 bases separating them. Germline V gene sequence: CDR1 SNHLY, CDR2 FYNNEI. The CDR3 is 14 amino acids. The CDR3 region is CASSEAPPNTEAFF. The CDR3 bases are TGTGCCAGCAGTGAGGCCCCACCGAACACTGAAGCTTTCTTT.